This T cell receptor (beta chain) was sequenced for a study of tumor T cells in aggressive B-cell lymphoma (dated by TCRdb to 2016 to 2017). A word on this clone: This receptor's antigen is unknown. The record has no base qualities; no much larger clone is one base away.

V is pruned by 2 bases and J by 5 bases, leaving 2 bases of the junction without a gene match. Taken from cysteine to phenylalanine, the CDR3 has 16 residues. Just CDR3 DNA is preserved here, 48 bases in frame from base 1. CDR1 is given as SGHRS and CDR2 as YFSETQ, both from the germline V gene. Library preparation was by the immunoSEQ multiplex PCR assay. What TCRdb holds here is the immuneACCESS table cut down to in-frame rearrangements. Part of the clones is not present; checked against another copy, under half of the missing clones reflect an unresolved V gene, and the others are unexplained. Within this sample are roughly 10,000 clones, with 92% of them counted one time only. The ten largest make up 2.5% to 3.5% of the sample.

This chain is built from TRBV5-1 and TRBJ2-1, and 15 junction bases match TRBD2. The source of this sequence is an adult with diffuse large B cell lymphoma. Sequenced input: tumor tissue. CDR3 reads: CASSFRTSGGDNEQFF. The sequenced DNA is TGCGCCAGCAGCTTCCGGACTAGCGGGGGGGACAATGAGCAGTTCTTC.